This entry concerns a single TCR beta chain. Germline values: CDR1 SGDLS, CDR2 YYNGEE. The V and J ends lost 0 bases and 4 bases, in that order; junction bases with no gene match: 7. The CDR3 length is 17 residues. The data originate from a study of cytomegalovirus exposure and HLA in healthy donors. The PCR contained 60 Vbeta and 13 Jbeta primers. Study processing details: As a later analysis found, there were approximately 80 million unique TCR beta chains, of which 8.5 million to 14 million were shared. Method: immunoSEQ multiplex PCR; TCRdb's copy keeps in-frame clones and lacks some. D and trimming come from the DNA, and the V and J calls and clone size come from that table. There are more than 40,000 clones in the sample, with more than 2% held by the top ten.

Source material: PBMCs. The clonotype originates from a woman aged 40 to 50 in good health and CMV-seronegative. The rearrangement links TRBV9 to TRBJ2-5, with 12 bases lining up with TRBD2. Here the CDR3 reads CASSVGASGRAIETQYF. The CDR3 nucleotides read TGTGCCAGCAGCGTAGGCGCTAGCGGGAGGGCCATAGAGACCCAGTACTTC. The full variable domain, with the rest looked up from reference TRBV9 and TRBJ2-5, is DSGVTQTPKHLITATGQRVTLRCSPRSGDLSVYWYQQSLDQGLQFLIQYYNGEERAKGNILERFSAQQFPDLHSELNLSSLELGDSALYFCASSVGASGRAIETQYFGPGTRLLVL.